Described below is a single TCR beta chain sequence and its context. Per the germline V gene, CDR1 is SEHNR and CDR2 is FQNEAQ (reference sequence). The length of the CDR3 is 17 residues. The V gene end was trimmed by 3 bases and the J gene end by 0 bases; junction bases not matched to a gene: 5. A multiplex PCR was run with 60 Vbeta primers and 13 Jbeta primers. Clones were read by immunoSEQ multiplex PCR, and TCRdb kept only the in-frame ones, dropping some. The table lists about 160,000 clones, around 85% of them singletons. The data belong to a study of cytomegalovirus exposure and HLA in healthy donors.

The receptor comes from a boy younger than 10 in good health and CMV-seronegative. The chain combines TRBV7-9 with TRBJ1-4; 9 bases line up with TRBD1. The sequenced material came from PBMCs. The CDR3 protein is CASSLSGTGTTNEKLFF. The CDR3 region has the DNA TGTGCCAGCAGCTTGTCCGGGACAGGGACAACTAATGAAAAACTGTTTTTT.